This passage covers 19 T cell receptor beta chains from one sample sequenced in a study of blood T cells in healthy people across ages. A second PCR of 7 to 11 cycles used a sample-barcoded 5' primer and a J-beta primer mix. MiXCR was run by TCRdb on the 5' RACE reads, yielding one entry per CDR3 protein. The profile shows about 700,000 distinct CDR3 sequences, about 30% of them singletons. The sample consisted of blood. The origin of the receptors is a woman of 80 years or more in good health.

Concerning this clonotype itself: Possible read error: a much larger clone is one base away. The chain carries TRBV7-3 and TRBJ2-6; D possibly matches TRBD1 or TRBD2 (5 bases each). This CDR3 is 15 amino acids long. CDR1 and CDR2 from the germline V gene are SGHTA and FQGTGA. The CDR3 sequence: CASSLGESGANVPTF. The CDR3 nucleotides read TGTGCCAGCAGCTTAGGGGAGTCCGGGGCCAACGTCCCGACTTTC.

About this clonotype itself: A read error may be the cause here, since a much bigger clone is one base away. The chain is built from TRBV9 and TRBJ2-1, with no clear D. Germline CDR1 and CDR2: SGDLS and YYNGEE. CDR3 length equals 14 residues. CDR3 sequence: CVSSVGGFNNEQFF. CDR3 bases: TGTGTCAGCAGCGTAGGTGGATTTAACAATGAGCAGTTCTTC. The whole variable domain, remainder taken from reference TRBV9 and TRBJ2-1, is DSGVTQTPKHLITATGQRVTLRCSPRSGDLSVYWYQQSLDQGLQFLIQYYNGEERAKGNILERFSAQQFPDLHSELNLSSLELGDSALYFCVSSVGGFNNEQFFGPGTRLTVL.

At least ten counts were recorded for this clonotype. V gene TRBV20-1 combines with J gene TRBJ1-2; D ambiguous. Germline CDR1 and CDR2: DFQATT and SNEGSKA (reference sequence). The CDR3 loop spans 11 amino acids. V lost 4 bases, J lost 0 bases, and 3 bases lay in between. As DNA, the CDR3 is TGCAGTGCTAATCCTAACTATGGCTACACCTTC. This translates into CSANPNYGYTF.

This clonotype was observed a few times. The chain is built from TRBV5-6 and TRBJ2-3; perhaps TRBD2 as D (5 bases). The CDR3 runs 16 residues. Looked up from germline, CDR1 is SGHDT and CDR2 is YYEEEE. The V and J ends lost 1 base and 0 bases respectively, with 12 bases between them. In nucleotides, the CDR3 is TGTGCCAGCAGCTTGCCTAACGGGGAGAGCACAGATACGCAGTATTTT. Residues: CASSLPNGESTDTQYF.

This clonotype came up many times. This chain uses TRBV9 with TRBJ2-7; no clear D. Germline CDR1 reads SGDLS; CDR2 reads YYNGEE. This CDR3 is built from 13 residues. Trimming cost V 3 bases and J 3 bases, with 10 bases left between them. The CDR3 DNA reads as TGTGCCAGCAGCGCCCCCCCAAGCTACGAGCAGTACTTC. Translation gives CASSAPPSYEQYF. The full variable domain, its missing parts supplied by reference TRBV9 and TRBJ2-7, is DSGVTQTPKHLITATGQRVTLRCSPRSGDLSVYWYQQSLDQGLQFLIQYYNGEERAKGNILERFSAQQFPDLHSELNLSSLELGDSALYFCASSAPPSYEQYFGPGTRLTVT.

Note on this clonotype: A much larger clone lies a single base off, so this may be a read error. The chain recombines TRBV7-6 with TRBJ1-1, with 7 nucleotides matching TRBD1. The V gene's germline CDR1 is SGHVS and CDR2 FNYEAQ. The CDR3 is 13 amino acids. The CDR3 bases are TGTGCCAGCAGCCAGGGGGGGCGCACTAAAGCTTTCTTT. Its protein product is CASSQGGRTKAFF.

With regard to this clonotype: Just one base apart from a much larger clone, this may be a read error. The V and J genes are TRBV15 and TRBJ2-7, with D hard to call. CDR3 size: 12 residues. Germline CDR1 LNHNV, CDR2 YYDKDF (reference sequence). Trimming stripped 2 bases from V and 6 bases from J, with 8 bases between. The CDR3 coding sequence is TGTGCCACCAGCAGATCTTGGGCCGAGCAGTACTTC. It is translated as CATSRSWAEQYF.

This clonotype is a singleton in its sample. Just one base apart from a much larger clone, this may be a read error. The gene calls are TRBV20-1 and TRBJ2-1; no clear D gene. V was trimmed by 5 bases and J by 6 bases, leaving 17 bases between them. Germline V gene lookup returns CDR1 DFQATT and CDR2 SNEGSKA (reference sequence). The CDR3 consists of 14 residues. Here the CDR3 DNA reads TGCAGTGCTTATATTCGGAGTCTTCCCAATGAGCAGTTCTTC. It encodes CSAYIRSLPNEQFF.

This clonotype occurred many times. The CDR3 here is CSATDLAGGDYEQYF. The CDR3 DNA reads TGCAGTGCCACCGACTTAGCGGGGGGGGACTACGAGCAGTACTTC. The chain carries TRBV20-1 and TRBJ2-7, with 11 bases identical to TRBD2. V was pared by 6 bases and J by 3 bases, with 10 bases of the junction left unmatched. The CDR3 spans 15 residues. CDR1 is DFQATT, CDR2 SNEGSKA, per germline (reference sequence).

This clonotype showed up many times. The chain carries TRBV12-3 or TRBV12-4 and TRBJ1-2, with D unresolved. The V end was cut by 1 base, the J end by 7 bases, with 16 bases between. The CDR3 has 15 amino acids. The CDR3 loop is CASSLGRGVAGGYTF. The CDR3 DNA reads as TGTGCCAGCAGTTTAGGCCGGGGAGTAGCTGGTGGCTACACCTTC.

This clonotype was seen at least ten times. V gene TRBV7-2 combines with J gene TRBJ2-5; 9 nucleotides line up with TRBD2. The CDR3 is 15 amino acids. V lost 4 bases to trimming and J lost 7 bases; unmatched junction nucleotides: 10. Germline V gene lookup returns CDR1 SGHTA and CDR2 FQGNSA. Here the CDR3 reads CASSYQAGGPGTQYF. CDR3 coding DNA: TGTGCCAGCAGCTACCAAGCGGGGGGCCCAGGGACCCAGTACTTC.

The gene calls are TRBV27 and TRBJ2-1; no reliable D call. Germline assignment: CDR1 MNHEY and CDR2 SMNVEV (reference sequence). V lost 2 bases, J lost 6 bases, and 14 bases lay in between. This CDR3 contains 15 residues. The CDR3 sequence: CASSLERAQTNEQFF. In nucleotides, the CDR3 is TGTGCCAGCAGTTTAGAGCGAGCCCAAACCAATGAGCAGTTCTTC.

The CDR3 region is CASSSYPGQGNTEAFF. As DNA, the CDR3 is TGTGCCAGCAGTTCCTACCCGGGACAAGGGAACACTGAAGCTTTCTTT. This chain joins TRBV27 and TRBJ1-1; D is possibly TRBD1 (6 bases). The CDR3 runs 16 residues. Germline V gives CDR1 MNHEY, CDR2 SMNVEV (reference sequence). V was trimmed by 4 bases and J by 1 base, leaving 16 bases between them.

There are many counts of this clonotype. The chain couples TRBV29-1 to TRBJ2-7; possible D gene TRBD1, 7 bases. The V gene's germline CDR1 is SQVTM and CDR2 ANQGSEA. Trimming cost V 0 bases and J 5 bases, with 14 bases left between them. The CDR3 consists of 14 residues. CDR3 in amino acids: CSVEDSQGGHEQYF. Written as DNA, the CDR3 is TGCAGCGTTGAAGATTCCCAGGGGGGACACGAGCAGTACTTC.

This clonotype was found many times. V and J are TRBV24-1 and TRBJ2-1; no firm D call. Per the germline V gene, CDR1 is KGHDR and CDR2 is SFDVKD. Trimming pared 3 bases from V and 6 bases from J, leaving 8 bases between. The CDR3 consists of 13 residues. The CDR3 DNA reads TGTGCCACCAGTGATCCCCCAGGCAATGAGCAGTTCTTC. This sequence encodes CATSDPPGNEQFF.

Concerning this clonotype: Germline and junction disagree at one end, which may indicate a read error. The chain is built from TRBV5-1 and TRBJ1-3; D not certain. Germline loops: CDR1 SGHRS, CDR2 YFSETQ. The CDR3 sequence is 14 residues long. The CDR3 DNA reads TGCACCAGCAGCTTGGAAGGCACTGGAAACACCATATATTTT. This gives the protein CTSSLEGTGNTIYF.

A remark on this clonotype: The junction and the germline gene differ at one end; a read error may be behind it. J is TRBJ2-3 and V is TRBV10-3; 7 nucleotides align to TRBD2. The CDR3 has 13 residues. CDR1 and CDR2 (germline): ENHRY, SYGVKD. The CDR3: CAIRESKAGTQYF. CDR3 nucleotides: TGTGCCATCAGGGAGTCGAAAGCGGGAACGCAGTATTTT.

The chain employs TRBV7-6 and TRBJ2-1; 10 bases are shared with TRBD2. Germline V gene data show CDR1 as SGHVS and CDR2 as FNYEAQ. CDR3 length: 14 amino acids. After removal of 3 bases from V and 8 bases from J, the junction contained 4 bases not matched to a gene. CDR3 DNA: TGTGCCAGCAGCTTTCTAGCGGGAGCCGATGAGCAGTTCTTC. It codes for CASSFLAGADEQFF.

This chain joins TRBV28 and TRBJ2-3, with D hard to call. Germline V gene lookup returns CDR1 MDHEN and CDR2 SYDVKM. Trimming left V 6 bases short and J 2 bases short, with 15 bases between. The CDR3 has 15 amino acids. CDR3 sequence (DNA): TGTGCCAGCAGCCCTTTACCCTTAAACACAGATACGCAGTATTTT. Residues: CASSPLPLNTDTQYF.